This is a list of T cell receptor beta chains from one sample in a study of cytomegalovirus exposure and HLA in healthy donors. Measured with immunoSEQ multiplex PCR; TCRdb has only the in-frame clones, and not every one. The sample consists of over 110,000 clones, around 86% of them appearing once. Sequencing was carried out using PBMCs. These receptors all stem from a man aged 18 to 30 in good health and CMV-seropositive. The CDR3 runs from the conserved cysteine through the conserved F or W. A D gene is named only where the DNA matches it firmly. Clone size is not always given. Where it is, it says once, few, many or a class for expanded clones.

medium-sized	TRBD1	TRBV6-5	TRBJ2-1	TGTGCCAGCAGTTACGCGTTGGGACAGGGGGTTGGTGAGCAGTTCTTC	CASSYALGQGVGEQFF
NA	NA	TRBV5-6	TRBJ1-1	TGTGCCAGCAGCTTGGTGCAGGCCAGGGGTGAAGCTTTCTTT	CASSLVQARGEAFF
NA	NA	TRBV10-3	TRBJ2-5	TGTGCCATCAGTGAGTACCCACTCGGGTCTGGCCAAGAGACCCAGTACTTC	CAISEYPLGSGQETQYF
NA	TRBD1	TRBV27	TRBJ2-7	TGTGCCAGCAGTGGGACAGGGCTCTCCTACGAGCAGTACTTC	CASSGTGLSYEQYF
NA	TRBD1	TRBV6-4	TRBJ2-6	TGTGCCAGCAGTGAGGGTAGGGGGCGCAGTGGGGCCAACGTCCTGACTTTC	CASSEGRGRSGANVLTF
NA	NA	TRBV7-8	TRBJ1-5	TGTGCCAGCAGCCGAGGGTTTAATAGCAATCAGCCCCAGCATTTT	CASSRGFNSNQPQHF
once	TRBD1	TRBV18	TRBJ2-2	TGTGCCAGCTCACCACCGAGGCAGGGGGCTCTTTATGACACCGGGGAGCTGTTTTTT	CASSPPRQGALYDTGELFF
NA	TRBD1	TRBV19	TRBJ1-4	TGTGCCAGTACTACAGGGGGAATAGGGGAAAAACTGTTTTTT	CASTTGGIGEKLFF
NA	NA	TRBV27	TRBJ2-2	TGTGCCAGCAGTTTCGAGGGAAGAAGGACCGGGGAGCTGTTTTTT	CASSFEGRRTGELFF
NA	TRBD1	TRBV18	TRBJ2-3	TGTGCCAGCTCAGGATGGGACAGGGGGACGCAGTATTTT	CASSGWDRGTQYF
NA	TRBD1	TRBV10-2	TRBJ1-5	TGCGCCAGCAAGGACAGGGGCGCCAATCAGCCCCAGCATTTT	CASKDRGANQPQHF
NA	TRBD1	TRBV18	TRBJ2-6	TGTGCCAGCTCACCTGGGACAGGGGGGTTCCTGACTTTC	CASSPGTGGFLTF
NA	TRBD1	TRBV7-9	TRBJ2-6	TGTGCCAGCAGCATGCGCCAGGGGGCGCAATCTGGGGCCAACGTCCTGACTTTC	CASSMRQGAQSGANVLTF
NA	TRBD2	TRBV6-4	TRBJ2-5	TGTGCCAGCAGGGGACTAGCGGGCCAAGAGACCCAGTACTTC	CASRGLAGQETQYF
NA	NA	TRBV2	TRBJ1-1	TGTGCCAGCAGTGATTTAGTGGACACTGAAGCTTTCTTT	CASSDLVDTEAFF
NA	TRBD2	TRBV6-1	TRBJ2-1	TGTGCCAGCAGGGAGGACAGCGGGGGCTACAATGAGCAGTTCTTC	CASREDSGGYNEQFF
NA	NA	TRBV6-6	TRBJ1-1	TGTGCCAGCAGTTACGACAGGAAGAACACTGAAGCTTTCTTT	CASSYDRKNTEAFF
NA	NA	TRBV7-7	TRBJ2-2	TGTGCCAGCAGCTGGGCCGGGGGGCCGGGCGGGGAGCTGTTTTTT	CASSWAGGPGGELFF
NA	NA	TRBV7-8	TRBJ2-5	TGTGCCAGCAGCACTCCCCTATCGGGTTACCAAGAGACCCAGTACTTC	CASSTPLSGYQETQYF
NA	TRBD1	TRBV2	TRBJ2-2	TGTGCCAGGGAACAGGGGGCTGGGACCGGGGAGCTGTTTTTT	CAREQGAGTGELFF
NA	NA	TRBV7-9	TRBJ1-1	TGTGCCAGCAGCTTTTTCGGACAGTCTGAAGCTTTCTTT	CASSFFGQSEAFF
NA	NA	TRBV5-4	TRBJ1-2	TGTGCCAGCAGCTCAACCTATACTAACTATGGCTACACCTTC	CASSSTYTNYGYTF
few	NA	TRBV18	TRBJ1-2	TGTGCCAGCTCACCAACAGATGGAACCTATGGCTACACCTTC	CASSPTDGTYGYTF
NA	TRBD1	TRBV7-9	TRBJ1-4	TGTGCCAGCGGCGATAGGGACAGGGTCAGTGAAAAACTGTTTTTT	CASGDRDRVSEKLFF
NA	TRBD1	TRBV19	TRBJ2-2	TGTGCCAGTAGCGGGACAGGGGGCACCGGGGAGCTGTTTTTT	CASSGTGGTGELFF
NA	NA	TRBV9	TRBJ2-1	TGTGCCAGCAGCGCATCCTCCTACAATGAGCAGTTCTTC	CASSASSYNEQFF
few	TRBD1	TRBV11-3	TRBJ2-7	TGTGCCAGCAGCTTAGCAGGGGGTCTGGGCGAGCAGTACTTC	CASSLAGGLGEQYF
NA	TRBD1	TRBV6-5	TRBJ1-1	TGTGCCAGCAGTTGGACAGGGGGAGTCACTGAAGCTTTCTTT	CASSWTGGVTEAFF
NA	TRBD1	TRBV19	TRBJ1-1	TGTGCCAGTAGTATAGGACAGGGTAGGAGCACTGAAGCTTTCTTT	CASSIGQGRSTEAFF
NA	NA	TRBV9	TRBJ2-1	TGTGCCAGCAGCATTCGGGAGTCTCCCTACAATGAGCAGTTCTTC	CASSIRESPYNEQFF
NA	NA	TRBV29-1	TRBJ1-1	TGCAGCGTCTCCTCGGGGAGACGCCTTGAAGCTTTCTTT	CSVSSGRRLEAFF
NA	NA	TRBV2	TRBJ2-5	TGTGCCAGCAGTGACGGGGATCAACGGACCCAGTACTTC	CASSDGDQRTQYF
NA	NA	TRBV7-6	TRBJ2-2	TGTGCCAGCAGCCCTAGTGTCTCGCCCCGGGGCACCGGGGAGCTGTTTTTT	CASSPSVSPRGTGELFF
NA	TRBD1	TRBV2	TRBJ1-1	TGTGCCAGCACTCCAGGGGGGACGCCTGAAGCTTTCTTT	CASTPGGTPEAFF
NA	TRBD1	TRBV6-1	TRBJ1-2	TGTGCCGGAATCTCGACAGGGGAGAGTGGAGGCTACACCTTC	CAGISTGESGGYTF
NA	TRBD2	TRBV7-3	TRBJ2-3	TGTGCCAGCAGCTTATCACCTAGCGGGAGTGGAACAGATACGCAGTATTTT	CASSLSPSGSGTDTQYF